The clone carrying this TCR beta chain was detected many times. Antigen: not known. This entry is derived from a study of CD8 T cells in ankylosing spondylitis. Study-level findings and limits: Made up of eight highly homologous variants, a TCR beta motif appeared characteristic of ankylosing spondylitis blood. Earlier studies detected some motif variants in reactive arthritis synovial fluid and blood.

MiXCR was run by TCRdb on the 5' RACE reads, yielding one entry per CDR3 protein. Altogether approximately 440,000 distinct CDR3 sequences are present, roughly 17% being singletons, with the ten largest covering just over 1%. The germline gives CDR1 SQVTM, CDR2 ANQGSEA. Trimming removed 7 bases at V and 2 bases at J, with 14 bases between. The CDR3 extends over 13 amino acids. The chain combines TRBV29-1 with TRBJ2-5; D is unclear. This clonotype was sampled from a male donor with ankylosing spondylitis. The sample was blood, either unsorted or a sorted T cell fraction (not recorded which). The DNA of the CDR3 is TGCAGCGCCCCGGGTCGACCTCAAGAGACCCAGTACTTC. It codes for CSAPGRPQETQYF.